The 22 T cell receptor beta chains listed next were all sequenced from one sample in a study of metastatic and nonmetastatic thyroid tumors (TCRdb year 2020). The library was built by means of PCR. Sequenced on an Illumina HiSeq 4000. TCRdb's own reprocessing of the public reads used fastp at Q25 and MiXCR and kept productive beta chains. This sample comprises 42,000 or so clones, 15% to 20% of them detected only once. Together, the top ten hold around 13% of the sample. No patient had received any treatment before thyroid surgery. The material sequenced was tumor tissue. The receptors were sampled from a female donor with papillary thyroid cancer or a benign thyroid nodule (not recorded which). Some clones in this sample may be carry-over from other donors' samples.

This clone came up many times. V is TRBV6-1 and J is TRBJ1-6; D is uncertain. This CDR3 has 15 residues. Germline loops: CDR1 MNHNS, CDR2 SASEGT. V was clipped by 1 base and J by 8 bases, with 12 bases between them. CDR3 residues: CASSEVSLHYSPLHF. The DNA for the CDR3 is TGTGCCAGCAGTGAAGTTTCCCTTCATTATTCACCCCTCCACTTT.

V and J are TRBV5-5 and TRBJ1-1; 7 nucleotides align to TRBD1. V shed 3 bases, J shed 2 bases, and the junction held 4 bases outside the gene matches. This CDR3 region has 14 residues. CDR1 and CDR2 from the germline V gene are SGHKS and YYEKEE (reference sequence). DNA of the CDR3: TGTGCCAGCAGCTGGGGGACAGAAAACACTGAAGCTTTCTTT. It codes for CASSWGTENTEAFF.

About this clone: With a much larger clone just one base away, this may be a read error. The conserved final phenylalanine or tryptophan is absent from the CDR3, which likely points to a read error. V and J are TRBV5-1 and TRBJ2-6; D ambiguous. This CDR3 is built from 8 residues. Germline V lookup: CDR1 SGHRS, CDR2 YFSETQ. The CDR3 loop is CSSSFLTS. DNA for the CDR3: TGCTCCAGCAGCTTCCTGACTAGC.

This clone was recorded a few times. The V gene is TRBV6-1, the J gene TRBJ1-3; D ambiguous. This CDR3 has 15 residues. Deletions cut 6 bases from V and 0 bases from J, with 12 bases between. Germline V gene lookup returns CDR1 MNHNS and CDR2 SASEGT. The CDR3 loop reads CASSLMTSSGNTIYF. CDR3 sequence (DNA): TGTGCCAGCAGCTTGATGACCAGCTCTGGAAACACCATATATTTT.

At least ten counts were recorded for this clone. The V and J genes are TRBV28 and TRBJ2-1; D uncertain. In germline, CDR1 is MDHEN, CDR2 SYDVKM. V lost 10 bases and J 7 bases, leaving 11 bases between the germline ends. The CDR3 loop spans 11 amino acids. The CDR3 nucleotides read TGTGCCACCGTCGTGAAAAATGAGCAGTTCTTC. Residues: CATVVKNEQFF.

This clone was detected only a few times. The V gene is TRBV6-1, the J gene TRBJ2-2; D gene uncertain. The CDR3 has 13 residues. Trimming cost V 4 bases and J 4 bases, with 7 bases left between them. Germline V gene lookup returns CDR1 MNHNS and CDR2 SASEGT. CDR3 sequence reads: CASSGWVTGELFF. The DNA for the CDR3 is TGTGCCAGCAGTGGGTGGGTCACCGGGGAGCTGTTTTTT.

The table lists this clone with many counts. The J gene is TRBJ2-5, the V gene TRBV3-1; 8 nucleotides line up with TRBD1. This CDR3 spans 14 amino acids. Germline V gene sequence: CDR1 LGHDT, CDR2 YNNKEL (reference sequence). The trim removed 6 bases at V and 9 bases at J, leaving 12 bases unmatched. CDR3 bases: TGTGCCAGCAGTCTTAGGGGGCAGGGACAGGCCCAGTACTTC. It translates to CASSLRGQGQAQYF.

Remarks on this clone: The germline gene is not matched at one end of the junction; a read error may be the cause. The chain employs TRBV6-5 and TRBJ1-2, with D maybe TRBD1 (5 bases). This CDR3 is 15 amino acids long. Germline V gene data show CDR1 as MNHEY and CDR2 as SVGAGI. Here the CDR3 DNA reads TGTGCCAGCAGTTACTCGGGGCCAGGCAACTGTGGCTACACCTTC. It is translated as CASSYSGPGNCGYTF.

This clone was observed once. The CDR3 DNA is TGCGCCAGCAGCCAAAAGGTCACCGGGGAGCTGTTTTTT. It translates to CASSQKVTGELFF. The chain links TRBV4-1 to TRBJ2-2; D uncertain. The CDR3 length is 13 residues. Germline V gene lookup returns CDR1 MGHRA and CDR2 YSYEKL. V was clipped by 2 bases and J by 4 bases, with 5 bases between them.

This clone was detected many times. This sequence joins TRBV7-8 and TRBJ2-7; D gene ambiguous. The germline V and J ends were trimmed by 4 bases and 0 bases, with 10 bases remaining between them. There are 14 residues in the CDR3. Germline values: CDR1 SGHVS, CDR2 FQNEAQ. The CDR3 DNA is TGTGCCAGCAGCTATCGACGTAACTCCTACGAGCAGTACTTC. Translating gives CASSYRRNSYEQYF.

This clone was picked up many times. The chain links TRBV4-3 to TRBJ2-2; maybe TRBD2 (6 bases). V was trimmed by 3 bases and J by 1 base, leaving 15 bases between them. The CDR3 covers 17 residues. Germline V gene lookup returns CDR1 LGHNA and CDR2 YSLEER. For the CDR3, the DNA is TGCGCCAGCAGCCAGAAGCGTCCTAGCGTGAACACCGGGGAGCTGTTTTTT. Its protein is CASSQKRPSVNTGELFF.

The CDR3 DNA reads TGTGCCAGCAGTTACCCGAAGGGGTCCTCGGTCTATGGCTACACCTTC. Protein product: CASSYPKGSSVYGYTF. The J gene is TRBJ1-2, the V gene TRBV6-6, with TRBD1 as a possible D gene (5 bases). V was clipped by 2 bases and J by 4 bases, with 17 bases between them. Germline V gene sequence: CDR1 MNHNY, CDR2 SVGAGI (reference sequence). The CDR3 runs to 16 residues.

This clone was counted at least ten times. The rearrangement links TRBV12-3 or TRBV12-4 to TRBJ1-3; D remains ambiguous. V was pared by 6 bases and J by 4 bases, with 7 bases between. This CDR3 region has 12 residues. CDR3 sequence reads: CASSQQGNTIYF. The DNA for the CDR3 is TGTGCCAGCAGCCAACAGGGAAACACCATATATTTT.

This clone rates as large. The rearrangement joins TRBV28 to TRBJ2-7; 9 bases are a match to TRBD1. Germline V gives CDR1 MDHEN, CDR2 SYDVKM. This CDR3 is 15 amino acids long. Trimming at V came to 5 bases and at J to 4 bases, leaving 9 bases not matched to a gene. CDR3 protein: CASSLTTGTGYEQYF. As DNA, the CDR3 is TGTGCCAGCAGTCTTACGACCGGGACAGGGTACGAGCAGTACTTC.

Many counts were recorded for this clone. The chain joins TRBV20-1 to TRBJ2-7; no clear D gene. The V end was cut by 1 base, the J end by 2 bases, with 9 bases between. Germline CDR1 and CDR2: DFQATT and SNEGSKA (reference sequence). The CDR3 consists of 13 residues. CDR3 in amino acids: CSARAAKAYEQYF. CDR3 DNA sequence: TGCAGTGCTAGAGCTGCGAAAGCCTACGAGCAGTACTTC.

This clone was recorded at least ten times. V gene TRBV7-9 combines with J gene TRBJ1-5; no clear D. There are 14 residues in the CDR3. Germline V gene sequence: CDR1 SEHNR, CDR2 FQNEAQ (reference sequence). With 2 bases removed from V and 6 bases from J, the gap between germline ends came to 11 bases. The CDR3 loop is CASSLSDAGQPQHF. The DNA for the CDR3 is TGTGCCAGCAGCTTATCCGACGCCGGTCAGCCCCAGCATTTT.

This clone was detected ten times or more. The gene calls are TRBV5-1 and TRBJ1-6, with 8 bases fitting TRBD1. Germline V CDR1 and CDR2: SGHRS, YFSETQ. The CDR3 loop spans 16 amino acids. V shed 0 bases and J 9 bases; nucleotides not matched to a gene: 8. The CDR3, as DNA: TGCGCCAGCAGCTTGGGGTCGGCAGGGGGCTTTTCACCCCTCCACTTT. It encodes CASSLGSAGGFSPLHF.

This clone has only a few counts. This rearrangement joins TRBV19 to TRBJ1-5; 7 nucleotides match TRBD1. V shed 6 bases, J shed 2 bases, and the junction held 13 bases outside the gene matches. CDR3 length: 17 amino acids. Looked up from germline, CDR1 is LNHDA and CDR2 is SQIVND (reference sequence). This chain's CDR3 is CASRFRGSYFGNQPQHF. CDR3 bases: TGTGCCAGTAGGTTCAGGGGGTCCTACTTTGGCAATCAGCCCCAGCATTTT.

The V and J genes are TRBV2 and TRBJ2-3, with 7 bases that match TRBD2. The CDR3 totals 14 residues. Trimming took 6 bases from V and 10 from J; bases not matched to a gene: 13. Germline V gene sequence: CDR1 SNHLY, CDR2 FYNNEI. The CDR3: CASRPGTIGVAQYF. The DNA for the CDR3 is TGTGCCAGCAGGCCCGGGACTATCGGGGTGGCGCAGTATTTT.

Ten or more counts support this clone. The genes are TRBV30 and TRBJ2-3; D not certain. V dropped 5 bases and J dropped 1 base, with 19 bases sitting between them. In germline, CDR1 is GTSNPN, CDR2 SVGIG (reference sequence). The length of the CDR3 is 16 residues. The CDR3 here is CAWVFKAALRTDTQYF. DNA for the CDR3: TGTGCCTGGGTGTTTAAGGCGGCGCTTCGCACAGATACGCAGTATTTT.

There are many counts of this clone. V and J are TRBV18 and TRBJ2-7; D gene unclear. Germline V CDR1 and CDR2: KGHSH, LQKENI. The CDR3 extends over 17 amino acids. The V gene lost 1 base and the J gene lost 2 bases, with 18 bases spanning the gap. The DNA for the CDR3 is TGTGCCAGCTCACCACTAGGTCCTCAAAGTCCAACCTACGAGCAGTACTTC. Residues: CASSPLGPQSPTYEQYF.

There are a few counts of this clone. CDR3 sequence reads: CASSYNTASGNTIYF. The DNA for the CDR3 is TGTGCCAGCAGTTATAACACCGCCTCTGGAAACACCATATATTTT. The rearrangement joins TRBV6-5 to TRBJ1-3; the D is unclear. Germline V lookup: CDR1 MNHEY, CDR2 SVGAGI. The CDR3 is 15 residues long. The germline V and J ends were trimmed by 3 bases and 0 bases, with 9 bases remaining between them.